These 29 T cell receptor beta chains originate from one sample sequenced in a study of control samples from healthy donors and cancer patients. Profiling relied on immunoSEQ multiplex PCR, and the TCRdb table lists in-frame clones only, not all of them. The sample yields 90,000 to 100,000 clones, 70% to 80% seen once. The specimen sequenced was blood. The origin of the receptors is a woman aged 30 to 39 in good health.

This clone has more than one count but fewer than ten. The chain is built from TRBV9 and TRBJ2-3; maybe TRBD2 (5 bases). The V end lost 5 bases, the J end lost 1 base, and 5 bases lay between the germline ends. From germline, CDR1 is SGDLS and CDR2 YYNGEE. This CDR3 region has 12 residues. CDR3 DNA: TGTGCCAGCAGGGGAGGCACAGATACGCAGTATTTT. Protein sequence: CASRGGTDTQYF.

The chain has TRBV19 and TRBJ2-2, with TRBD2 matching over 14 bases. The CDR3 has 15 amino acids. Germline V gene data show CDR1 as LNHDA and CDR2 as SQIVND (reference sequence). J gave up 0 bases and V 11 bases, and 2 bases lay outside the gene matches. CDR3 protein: CASGLAGANTGELFF. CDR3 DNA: TGTGCCTCGGGACTAGCGGGGGCGAACACCGGGGAGCTGTTTTTT.

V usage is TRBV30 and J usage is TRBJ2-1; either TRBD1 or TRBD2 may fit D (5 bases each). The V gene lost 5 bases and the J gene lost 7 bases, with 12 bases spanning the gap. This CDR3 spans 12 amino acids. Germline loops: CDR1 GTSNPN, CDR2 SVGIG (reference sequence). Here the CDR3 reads CAWLGDANEQFF. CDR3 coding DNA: TGTGCCTGGTTGGGGGATGCGAATGAGCAGTTCTTC.

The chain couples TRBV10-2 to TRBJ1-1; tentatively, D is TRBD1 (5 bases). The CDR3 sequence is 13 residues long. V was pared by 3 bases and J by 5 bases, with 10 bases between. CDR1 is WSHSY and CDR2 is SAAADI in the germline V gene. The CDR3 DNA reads TGCGCCAGCAGTGATGGGGCTTTGACTGAAGCTTTCTTT. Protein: CASSDGALTEAFF.

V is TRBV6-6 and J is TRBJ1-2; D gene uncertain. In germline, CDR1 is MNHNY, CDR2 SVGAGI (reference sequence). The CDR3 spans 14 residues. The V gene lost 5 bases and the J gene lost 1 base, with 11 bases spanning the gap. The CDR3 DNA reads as TGTGCCAGCAGTCTCGGACGGAATAACTATGGCTACACCTTC. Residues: CASSLGRNNYGYTF.

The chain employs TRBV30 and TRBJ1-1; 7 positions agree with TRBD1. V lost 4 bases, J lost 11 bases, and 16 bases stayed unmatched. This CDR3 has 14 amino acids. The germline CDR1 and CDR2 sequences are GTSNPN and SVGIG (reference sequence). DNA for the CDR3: TGTGCCTGGACCCTGGGGCAAACAGGGGCCTCCGCTTTCTTT. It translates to CAWTLGQTGASAFF.

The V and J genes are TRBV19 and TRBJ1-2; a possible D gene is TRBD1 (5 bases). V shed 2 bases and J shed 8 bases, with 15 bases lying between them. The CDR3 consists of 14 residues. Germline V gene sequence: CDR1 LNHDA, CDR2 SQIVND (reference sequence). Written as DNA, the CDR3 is TGTGCCAGTAGTATACGGGGGAAAGAGTACGGCTACACCTTC. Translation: CASSIRGKEYGYTF.

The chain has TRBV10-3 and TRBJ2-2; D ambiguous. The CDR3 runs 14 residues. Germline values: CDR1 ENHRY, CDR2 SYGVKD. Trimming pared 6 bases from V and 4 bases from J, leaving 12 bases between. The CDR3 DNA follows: TGTGCCATCAGCTTTATAGGCACCACCGGGGAGCTGTTTTTT. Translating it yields CAISFIGTTGELFF.

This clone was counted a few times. This CDR3 is CASTAGGATEAFF. CDR3 sequence (DNA): TGTGCCAGCACCGCCGGTGGGGCCACTGAAGCTTTCTTT. This chain uses TRBV6-5 with TRBJ1-1, with D tentatively TRBD1 (5 bases). V lost 7 bases and J 4 bases, leaving 13 bases between the germline ends. The CDR3 is 13 amino acids. The germline V gene has CDR1 MNHEY and CDR2 SVGAGI.

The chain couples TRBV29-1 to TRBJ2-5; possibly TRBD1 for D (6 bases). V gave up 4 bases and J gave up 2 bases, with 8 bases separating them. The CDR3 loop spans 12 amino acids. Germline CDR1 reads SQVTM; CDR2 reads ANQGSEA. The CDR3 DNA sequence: TGCAGCGTTGCGAGGGGGCAAGAGACCCAGTACTTC. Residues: CSVARGQETQYF.

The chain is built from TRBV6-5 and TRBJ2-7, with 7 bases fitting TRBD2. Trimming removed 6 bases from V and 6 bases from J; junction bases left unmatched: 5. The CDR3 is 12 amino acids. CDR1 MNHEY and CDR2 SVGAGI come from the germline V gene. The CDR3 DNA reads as TGTGCCAGCAGGGCAAGCGGGGTCGAGCAGTACTTC. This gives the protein CASRASGVEQYF.

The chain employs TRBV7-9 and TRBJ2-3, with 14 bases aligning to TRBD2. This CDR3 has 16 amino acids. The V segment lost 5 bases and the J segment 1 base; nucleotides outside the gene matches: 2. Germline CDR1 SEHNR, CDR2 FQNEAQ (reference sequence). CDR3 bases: TGTGCCAGCAGCAGACTAGCGGGGGGGGGCACAGATACGCAGTATTTT. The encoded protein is CASSRLAGGGTDTQYF.

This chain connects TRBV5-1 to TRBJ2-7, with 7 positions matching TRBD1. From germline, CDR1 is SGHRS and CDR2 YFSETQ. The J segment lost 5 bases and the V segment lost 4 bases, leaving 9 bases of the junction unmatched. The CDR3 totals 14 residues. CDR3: CASSRGQASDEQYF. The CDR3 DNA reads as TGCGCCAGCAGCCGAGGACAGGCGAGCGACGAGCAGTACTTC.

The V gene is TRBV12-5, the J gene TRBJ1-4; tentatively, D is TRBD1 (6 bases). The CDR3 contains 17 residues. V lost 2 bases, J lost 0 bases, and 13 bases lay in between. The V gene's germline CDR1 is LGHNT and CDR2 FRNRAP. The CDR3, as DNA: TGTGCTAGTGGTTTGTTCTCAACAGGGTCAACTAATGAAAAACTGTTTTTT. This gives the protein CASGLFSTGSTNEKLFF.

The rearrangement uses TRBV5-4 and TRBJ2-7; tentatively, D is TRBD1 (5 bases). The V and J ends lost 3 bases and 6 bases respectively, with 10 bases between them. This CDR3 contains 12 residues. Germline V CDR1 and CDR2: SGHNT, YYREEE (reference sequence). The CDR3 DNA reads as TGTGCCAGCAGCTACCAGGGCAGCGAGCAGTACTTC. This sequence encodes CASSYQGSEQYF.

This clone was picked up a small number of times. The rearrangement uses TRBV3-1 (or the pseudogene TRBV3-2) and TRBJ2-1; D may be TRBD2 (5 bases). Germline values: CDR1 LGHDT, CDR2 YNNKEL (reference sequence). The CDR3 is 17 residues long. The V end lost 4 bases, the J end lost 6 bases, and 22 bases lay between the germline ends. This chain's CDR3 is CASSPLALAILSNEQFF. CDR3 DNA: TGTGCCAGCAGCCCCTTGGCCCTAGCCATACTGAGCAATGAGCAGTTCTTC.

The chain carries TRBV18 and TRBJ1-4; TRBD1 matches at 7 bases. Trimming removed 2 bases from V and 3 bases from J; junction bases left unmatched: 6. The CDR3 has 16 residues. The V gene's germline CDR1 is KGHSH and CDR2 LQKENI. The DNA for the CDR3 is TGTGCCAGCTCACCATACAGGGGCCGGGCTAATGAAAAACTGTTTTTT. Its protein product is CASSPYRGRANEKLFF.

DNA of the CDR3: TGTGCCAGTACCGAATCCCGGGCGGCACCAACTTCTCGTGGCGAGCAGTACTTC. As protein: CASTESRAAPTSRGEQYF. V usage is TRBV19 and J usage is TRBJ2-7; no clear D. CDR1 LNHDA and CDR2 SQIVND come from the germline V gene (reference sequence). CDR3 length: 18 amino acids. V lost 7 bases to trimming and J lost 6 bases, with 31 bases between them.

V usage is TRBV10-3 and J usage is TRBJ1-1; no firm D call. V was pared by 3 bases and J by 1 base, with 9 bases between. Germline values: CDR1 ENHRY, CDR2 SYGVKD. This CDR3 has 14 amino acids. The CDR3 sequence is CAISEPGENTEAFF. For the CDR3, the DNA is TGTGCCATCAGTGAACCCGGGGAGAACACTGAAGCTTTCTTT.

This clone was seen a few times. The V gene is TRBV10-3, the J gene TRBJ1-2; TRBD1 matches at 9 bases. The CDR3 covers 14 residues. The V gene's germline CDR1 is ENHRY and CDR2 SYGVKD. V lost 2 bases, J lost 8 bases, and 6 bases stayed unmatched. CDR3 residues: CAISEAGTGSGYTF. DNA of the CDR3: TGTGCCATCAGTGAGGCCGGGACAGGGAGCGGCTACACCTTC.

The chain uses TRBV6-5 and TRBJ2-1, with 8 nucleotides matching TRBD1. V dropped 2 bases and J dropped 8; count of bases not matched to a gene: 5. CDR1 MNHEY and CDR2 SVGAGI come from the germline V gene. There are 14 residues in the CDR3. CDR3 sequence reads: CASSYDRGRDEQFF. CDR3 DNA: TGTGCCAGCAGTTACGACAGGGGAAGGGATGAGCAGTTCTTC.

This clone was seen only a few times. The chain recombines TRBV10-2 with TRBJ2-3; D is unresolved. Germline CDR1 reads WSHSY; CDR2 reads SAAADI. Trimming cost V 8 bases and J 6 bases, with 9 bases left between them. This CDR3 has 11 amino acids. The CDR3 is CASRLEDTQYF. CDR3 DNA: TGCGCCAGCCGTCTAGAGGATACGCAGTATTTT.

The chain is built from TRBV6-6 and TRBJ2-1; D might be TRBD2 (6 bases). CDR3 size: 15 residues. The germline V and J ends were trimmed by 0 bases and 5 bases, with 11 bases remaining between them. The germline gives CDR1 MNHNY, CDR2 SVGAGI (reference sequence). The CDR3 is CASSYSSGTHNEQFF. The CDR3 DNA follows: TGTGCCAGCAGTTACTCATCGGGGACTCACAATGAGCAGTTCTTC.

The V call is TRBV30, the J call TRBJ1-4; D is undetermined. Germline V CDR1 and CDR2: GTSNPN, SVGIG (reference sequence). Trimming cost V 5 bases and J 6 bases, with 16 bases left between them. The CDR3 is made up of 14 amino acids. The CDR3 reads CAWGNGIQHEKLFF. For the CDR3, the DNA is TGTGCCTGGGGAAACGGGATCCAACATGAAAAACTGTTTTTT.

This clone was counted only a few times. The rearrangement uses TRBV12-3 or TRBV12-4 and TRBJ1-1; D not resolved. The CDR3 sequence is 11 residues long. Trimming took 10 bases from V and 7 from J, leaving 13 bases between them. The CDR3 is CAIVSPREAFF. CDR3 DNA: TGTGCCATCGTTTCACCCCGTGAAGCTTTCTTT.

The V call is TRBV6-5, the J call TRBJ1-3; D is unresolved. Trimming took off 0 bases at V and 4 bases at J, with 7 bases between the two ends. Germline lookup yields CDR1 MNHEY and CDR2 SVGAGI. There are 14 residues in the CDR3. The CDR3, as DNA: TGTGCCAGCAGTTACTCTGGGGTCGGAAACACCATATATTTT. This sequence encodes CASSYSGVGNTIYF.

The DNA for the CDR3 is TGTGCCAGCAGCAAAGGGGGGAACCCTCAAGAGACCCAGTACTTC. Amino acids: CASSKGGNPQETQYF. The chain employs TRBV11-2 and TRBJ2-5, with D perhaps assigned TRBD1 or TRBD2 (6 bases each). Germline CDR1 is SGHAT and CDR2 is FQNNGV. Trimming cost V 5 bases and J 2 bases, with 15 bases left between them. CDR3 length: 15 amino acids. The full variable domain, in which reference TRBV11-2 and TRBJ2-5 provide the parts outside the CDR3, is EAGVAQSPRYKIIEKRQSVAFWCNPISGHATLYWYQQILGQGPKLLIQFQNNGVVDDSQLPKDRFSAERLKGVDSTLKIQPAKLEDSAVYLCASSKGGNPQETQYFGPGTRLLVL.

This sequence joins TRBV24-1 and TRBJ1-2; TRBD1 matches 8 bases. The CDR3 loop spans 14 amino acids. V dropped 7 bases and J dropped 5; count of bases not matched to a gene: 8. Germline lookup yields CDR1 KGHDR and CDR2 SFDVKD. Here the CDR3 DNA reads TGTGCCACCAGGACCCCGGACAGGGAGTATGGCTACACCTTC. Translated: CATRTPDREYGYTF.

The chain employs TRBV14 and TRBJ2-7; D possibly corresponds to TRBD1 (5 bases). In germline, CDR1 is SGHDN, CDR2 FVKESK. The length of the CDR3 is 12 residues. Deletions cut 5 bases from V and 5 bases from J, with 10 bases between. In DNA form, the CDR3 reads TGTGCCAGCAGCGGGGCGCGTCACGAGCAGTACTTC. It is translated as CASSGARHEQYF.